Given below is one T cell receptor beta chain in context. Its target is not known. As for time point: week 47, end of study. Every vaccination contained 300 ug of the mutant IDH1 20-mer peptide and was paired with topical imiquimod. This CDR3 spans 14 amino acids. CDR1 and CDR2 from the germline V gene are MNHNY and SVGAGI (reference sequence). The V end was cut by 3 bases, the J end by 10 bases, with 16 bases between. The sample is drawn from a study of a mutant IDH1 vaccine in newly diagnosed glioma. Overall study: Vaccine dosing followed radiotherapy by 4-6 weeks, or accompanied temozolomide cycles. V12 occurred at week 35 and V13 at week 47. Prior therapy was radiotherapy, temozolomide, or both; most received both.

Produced via immunoSEQ multiplex PCR; TCRdb's table is partial and in-frame only. This repertoire shows 40,000 to 50,000 clones, roughly 82% found once; its top ten account for approximately 18%. Study findings and constraints: Induction of immune responses by the vaccine occurred in approximately 93% of patients.

The V call is TRBV6-6, the J call TRBJ2-1; D is uncertain. The receptor was derived from a man aged 18 to 29 with glioma. Some clones in this sample may be carry-over from other donors' samples. Source: PBMCs, taken from a glioma patient whose treatment included an IDH1 peptide vaccine. The CDR3, as DNA: TGTGCCAGCAGTTATCCGATGGGTGCCGGCGAGCAGTTCTTC. Protein sequence: CASSYPMGAGEQFF.